This T cell receptor beta chain was sequenced during a study of T cells after yellow fever vaccination. TCRdb fed the 5' RACE reads into MiXCR, producing one record per CDR3 protein. This sample carries 250,000 or so distinct CDR3 sequences, 6.9% of them seen once, and the ten largest clones take roughly 0.86%. The germline CDR1 and CDR2 sequences are SGDLS and YYNGEE. Trimming took 4 bases from V and 5 from J, leaving 19 bases between them. There are 16 residues in the CDR3. As to this clonotype: What it binds is unknown.

Study-level results: After the booster, around 95% of CD4 and about nine tenths of CD8 primary-response clones were re-detected. FACS-sorted repertoires might harbor abundant contaminating clonotypes from the bulk population. Although the secondary response was weaker, it peaked faster, at day 5 versus 15.

Sequencing was performed on CD4+ T cells sorted from PBMCs, taken 15 days after the yellow fever booster vaccination. The chain has TRBV9 and TRBJ2-1, with D perhaps matching TRBD2 (5 bases). The TCR originated in a man in his thirties or forties who received the YFV17D yellow fever vaccine. The CDR3 region is CASSPHLERRNNEQFF. In DNA, the CDR3 is TGTGCCAGCAGCCCTCATCTCGAGCGGCGTAACAATGAGCAGTTCTTC.